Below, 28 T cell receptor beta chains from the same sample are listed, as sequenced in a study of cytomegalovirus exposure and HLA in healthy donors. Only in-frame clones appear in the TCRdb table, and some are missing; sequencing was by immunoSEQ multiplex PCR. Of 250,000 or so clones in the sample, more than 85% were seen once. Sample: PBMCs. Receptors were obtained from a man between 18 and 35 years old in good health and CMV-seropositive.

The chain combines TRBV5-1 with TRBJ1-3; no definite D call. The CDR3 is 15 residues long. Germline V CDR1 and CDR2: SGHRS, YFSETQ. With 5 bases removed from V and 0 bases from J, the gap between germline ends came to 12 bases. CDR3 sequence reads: CASRGGVSSGNTIYF. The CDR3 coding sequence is TGCGCCAGCAGGGGTGGTGTAAGCTCTGGAAACACCATATATTTT. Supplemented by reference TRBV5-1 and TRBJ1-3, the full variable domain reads KAGVTQTPRYLIKTRGQQVTLSCSPISGHRSVSWYQQTPGQGLQFLFEYFSETQRNKGNFPGRFSGRQFSNSRSEMNVSTLELGDSALYLCASRGGVSSGNTIYFGEGSWLTVV.

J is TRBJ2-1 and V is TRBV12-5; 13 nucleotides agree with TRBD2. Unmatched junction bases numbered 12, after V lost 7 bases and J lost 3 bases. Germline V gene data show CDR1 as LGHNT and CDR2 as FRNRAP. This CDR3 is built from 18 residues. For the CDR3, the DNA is TGTGCTAGTGAGAGACGGGGACTAGCGGGACGGGGCTACAATGAGCAGTTCTTC. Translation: CASERRGLAGRGYNEQFF.

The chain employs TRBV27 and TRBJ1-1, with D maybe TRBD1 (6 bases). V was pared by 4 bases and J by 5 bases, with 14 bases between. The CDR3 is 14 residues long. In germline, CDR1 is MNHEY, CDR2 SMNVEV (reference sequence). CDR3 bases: TGTGCCAGCAGTTCGCAGGGGATGTGGACTGAAGCTTTCTTT. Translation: CASSSQGMWTEAFF.

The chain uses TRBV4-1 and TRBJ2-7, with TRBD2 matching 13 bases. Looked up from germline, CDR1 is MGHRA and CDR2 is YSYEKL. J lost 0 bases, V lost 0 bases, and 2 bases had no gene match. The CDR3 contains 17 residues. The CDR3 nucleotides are TGCGCCAGCAGCCAAGAGGGACTAGCGGGATCCTCCTACGAGCAGTACTTC. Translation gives CASSQEGLAGSSYEQYF.

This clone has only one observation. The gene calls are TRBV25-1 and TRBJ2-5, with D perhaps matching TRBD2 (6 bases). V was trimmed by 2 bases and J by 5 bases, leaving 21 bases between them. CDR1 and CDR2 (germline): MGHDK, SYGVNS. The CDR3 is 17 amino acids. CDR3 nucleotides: TGTGCCAGCAGTGAAACGGGTAGCGGACCACCGAGGGAGACCCAGTACTTC. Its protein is CASSETGSGPPRETQYF.

This CDR3 is CASSLERNTDTQYF. The CDR3 coding sequence is TGCGCCAGCAGCTTGGAGCGGAACACAGATACGCAGTATTTT. The chain carries TRBV5-1 and TRBJ2-3, with D maybe TRBD2 (5 bases). Trimming took 0 bases from V and 2 from J, leaving 7 bases between them. The germline V gene encodes CDR1 SGHRS and CDR2 YFSETQ. This CDR3 region has 14 residues.

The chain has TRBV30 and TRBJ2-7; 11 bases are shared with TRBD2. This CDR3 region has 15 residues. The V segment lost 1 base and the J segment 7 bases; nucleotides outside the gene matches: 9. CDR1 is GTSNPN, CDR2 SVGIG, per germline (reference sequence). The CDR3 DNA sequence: TGTGCCTGGAGTGCAAAACTAGCGGGAGTGGAAGAGCAGTACTTC. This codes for CAWSAKLAGVEEQYF.

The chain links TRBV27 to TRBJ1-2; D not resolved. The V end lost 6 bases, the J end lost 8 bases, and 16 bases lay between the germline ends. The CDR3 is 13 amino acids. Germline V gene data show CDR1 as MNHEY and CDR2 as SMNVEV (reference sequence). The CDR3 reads CASSPHTHQGYTF. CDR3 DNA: TGTGCCAGCAGCCCCCACACCCATCAGGGCTACACCTTC.

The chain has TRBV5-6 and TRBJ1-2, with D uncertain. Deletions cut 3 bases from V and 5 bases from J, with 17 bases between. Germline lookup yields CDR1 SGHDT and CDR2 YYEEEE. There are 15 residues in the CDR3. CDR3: CASSSAGVVGYGYTF. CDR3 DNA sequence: TGTGCCAGCAGCTCAGCCGGGGTTGTGGGATATGGCTACACCTTC. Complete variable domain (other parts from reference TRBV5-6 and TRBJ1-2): DAGVTQSPTHLIKTRGQQVTLRCSPKSGHDTVSWYQQALGQGPQFIFQYYEEEERQRGNFPDRFSGHQFPNYSSELNVNALLLGDSALYLCASSSAGVVGYGYTFGSGTRLTVV.

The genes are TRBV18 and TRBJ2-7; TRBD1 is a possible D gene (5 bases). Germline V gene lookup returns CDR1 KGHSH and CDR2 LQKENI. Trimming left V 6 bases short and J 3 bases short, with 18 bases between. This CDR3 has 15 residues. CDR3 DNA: TGTGCCAGCTCTCCGAACAGGCGCTTGATCTACGAGCAGTACTTC. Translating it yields CASSPNRRLIYEQYF.

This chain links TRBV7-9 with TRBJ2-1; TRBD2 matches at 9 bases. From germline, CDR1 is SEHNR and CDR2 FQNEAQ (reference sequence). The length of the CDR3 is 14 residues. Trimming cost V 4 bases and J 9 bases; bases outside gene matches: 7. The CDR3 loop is CASSSPGLAGEQFF. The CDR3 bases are TGTGCCAGCAGCTCTCCGGGACTAGCCGGTGAGCAGTTCTTC.

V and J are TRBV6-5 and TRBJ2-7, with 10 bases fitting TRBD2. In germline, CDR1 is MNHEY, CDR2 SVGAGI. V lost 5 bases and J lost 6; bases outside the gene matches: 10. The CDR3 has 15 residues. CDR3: CASSRSGRVTTEQYF. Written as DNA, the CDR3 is TGTGCCAGCAGTAGGAGCGGGAGGGTGACTACCGAGCAGTACTTC.

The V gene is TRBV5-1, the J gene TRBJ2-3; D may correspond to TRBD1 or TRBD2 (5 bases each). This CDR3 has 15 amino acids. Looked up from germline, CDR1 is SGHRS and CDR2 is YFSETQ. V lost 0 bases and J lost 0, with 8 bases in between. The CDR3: CASSLAGASTDTQYF. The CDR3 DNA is TGCGCCAGCAGCTTGGCCGGGGCTAGCACAGATACGCAGTATTTT.

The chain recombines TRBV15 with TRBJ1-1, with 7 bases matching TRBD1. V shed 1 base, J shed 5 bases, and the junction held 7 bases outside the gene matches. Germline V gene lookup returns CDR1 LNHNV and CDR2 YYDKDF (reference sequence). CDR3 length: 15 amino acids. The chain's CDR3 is CATSRGLRGRTEAFF. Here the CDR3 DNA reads TGTGCCACCAGCAGAGGGCTTAGGGGGCGAACTGAAGCTTTCTTT.

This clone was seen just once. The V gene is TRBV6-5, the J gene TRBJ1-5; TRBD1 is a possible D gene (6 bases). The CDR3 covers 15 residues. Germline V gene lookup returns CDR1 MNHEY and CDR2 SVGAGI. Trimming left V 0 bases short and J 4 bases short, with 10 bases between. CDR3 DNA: TGTGCCAGCAGTTACTCCTCAGGGGTAAATCAGCCCCAGCATTTT. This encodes CASSYSSGVNQPQHF.

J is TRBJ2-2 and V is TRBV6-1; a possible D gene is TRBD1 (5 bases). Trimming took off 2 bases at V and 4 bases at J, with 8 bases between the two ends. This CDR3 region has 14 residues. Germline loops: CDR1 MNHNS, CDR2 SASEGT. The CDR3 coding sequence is TGTGCCAGCAGTGAACAGGGTCTCACCGGGGAGCTGTTTTTT. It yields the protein CASSEQGLTGELFF.

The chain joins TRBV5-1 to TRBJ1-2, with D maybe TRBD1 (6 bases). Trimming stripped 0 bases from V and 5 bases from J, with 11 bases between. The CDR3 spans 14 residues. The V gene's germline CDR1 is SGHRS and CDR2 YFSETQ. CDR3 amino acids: CASSLETTGYGYTF. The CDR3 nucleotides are TGCGCCAGCAGCTTGGAAACGACAGGATATGGCTACACCTTC.

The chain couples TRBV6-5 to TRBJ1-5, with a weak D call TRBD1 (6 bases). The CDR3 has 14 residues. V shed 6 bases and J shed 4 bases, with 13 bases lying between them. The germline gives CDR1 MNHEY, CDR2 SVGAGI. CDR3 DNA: TGTGCCAGCAGCGCACAGGGACGGAATCAGCCCCAGCATTTT. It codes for CASSAQGRNQPQHF.

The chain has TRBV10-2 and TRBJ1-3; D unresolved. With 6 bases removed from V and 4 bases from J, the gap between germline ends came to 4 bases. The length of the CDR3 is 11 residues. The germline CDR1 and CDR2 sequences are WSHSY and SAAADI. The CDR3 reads CASRGGNTIYF. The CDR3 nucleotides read TGCGCCAGCAGAGGAGGAAACACCATATATTTT.

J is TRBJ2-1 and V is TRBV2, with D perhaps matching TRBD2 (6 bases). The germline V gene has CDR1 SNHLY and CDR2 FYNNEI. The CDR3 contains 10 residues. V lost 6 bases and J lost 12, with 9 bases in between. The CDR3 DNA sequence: TGTGCCAGCAGGACCGGGGGGCAGTTCTTC. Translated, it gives CASRTGGQFF.

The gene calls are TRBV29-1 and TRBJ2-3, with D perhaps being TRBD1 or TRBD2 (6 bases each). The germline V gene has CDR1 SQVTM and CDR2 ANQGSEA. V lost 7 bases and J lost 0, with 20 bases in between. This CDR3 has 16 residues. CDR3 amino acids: CSAKLTGGLSTDTQYF. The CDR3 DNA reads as TGCAGCGCAAAATTGACCGGGGGCCTCAGCACAGATACGCAGTATTTT.

CDR3 in DNA: TGTGCCTGGAGTATAGGGGGCAGGGATGGCTACACCTTC. Encoded protein: CAWSIGGRDGYTF. The chain links TRBV30 to TRBJ1-2; 7 bases are shared with TRBD1. Trimming took 2 bases from V and 6 from J; bases not matched to a gene: 6. CDR1 GTSNPN and CDR2 SVGIG come from the germline V gene (reference sequence). The length of the CDR3 is 13 residues.

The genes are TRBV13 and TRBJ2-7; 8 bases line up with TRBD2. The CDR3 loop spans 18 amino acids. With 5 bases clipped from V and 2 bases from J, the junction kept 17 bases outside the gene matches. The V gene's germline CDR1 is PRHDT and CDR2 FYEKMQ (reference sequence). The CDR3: CASSAAFRTSGLAYEQYF. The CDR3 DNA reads TGTGCCAGCAGCGCCGCCTTTCGAACTAGCGGCCTCGCCTACGAGCAGTACTTC. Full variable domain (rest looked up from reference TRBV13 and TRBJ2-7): AAGVIQSPRHLIKEKRETATLKCYPIPRHDTVYWYQQGPGQDPQFLISFYEKMQSDKGSIPDRFSAQQFSDYHSELNMSSLELGDSALYFCASSAAFRTSGLAYEQYFGPGTRLTVT.

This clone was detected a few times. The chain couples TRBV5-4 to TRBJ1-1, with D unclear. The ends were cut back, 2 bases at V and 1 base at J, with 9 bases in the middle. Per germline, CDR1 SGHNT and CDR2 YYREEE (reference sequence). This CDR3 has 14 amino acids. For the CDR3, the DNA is TGTGCCAGCAGCTTTACACAGCGGAACACTGAAGCTTTCTTT. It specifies CASSFTQRNTEAFF.

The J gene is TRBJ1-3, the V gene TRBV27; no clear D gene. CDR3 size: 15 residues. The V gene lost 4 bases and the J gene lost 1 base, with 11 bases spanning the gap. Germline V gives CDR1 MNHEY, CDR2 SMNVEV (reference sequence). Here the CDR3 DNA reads TGTGCCAGCAGTTGGGCCGCGGGGTCTGGAAACACCATATATTTT. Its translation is CASSWAAGSGNTIYF.

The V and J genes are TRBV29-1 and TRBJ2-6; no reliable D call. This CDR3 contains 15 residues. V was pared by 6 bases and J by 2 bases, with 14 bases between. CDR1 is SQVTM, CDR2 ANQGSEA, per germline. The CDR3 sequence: CSVPDPEPGANVLTF. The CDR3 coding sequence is TGCAGCGTCCCTGACCCCGAGCCTGGGGCCAACGTCCTGACTTTC.

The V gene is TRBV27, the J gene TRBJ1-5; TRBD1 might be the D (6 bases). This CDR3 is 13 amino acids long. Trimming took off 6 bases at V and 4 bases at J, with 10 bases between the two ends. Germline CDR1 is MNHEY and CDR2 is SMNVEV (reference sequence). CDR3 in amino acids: CASSWTANQPQHF. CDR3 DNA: TGTGCCAGCAGCTGGACAGCTAATCAGCCCCAGCATTTT.

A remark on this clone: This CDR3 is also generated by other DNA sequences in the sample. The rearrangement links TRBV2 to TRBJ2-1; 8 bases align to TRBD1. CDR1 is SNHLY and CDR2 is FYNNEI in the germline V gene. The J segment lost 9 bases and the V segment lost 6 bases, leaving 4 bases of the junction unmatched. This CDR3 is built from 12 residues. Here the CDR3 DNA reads TGTGCCAGCAGCGACAGGGGCGGTGAGCAGTTCTTC. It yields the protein CASSDRGGEQFF.